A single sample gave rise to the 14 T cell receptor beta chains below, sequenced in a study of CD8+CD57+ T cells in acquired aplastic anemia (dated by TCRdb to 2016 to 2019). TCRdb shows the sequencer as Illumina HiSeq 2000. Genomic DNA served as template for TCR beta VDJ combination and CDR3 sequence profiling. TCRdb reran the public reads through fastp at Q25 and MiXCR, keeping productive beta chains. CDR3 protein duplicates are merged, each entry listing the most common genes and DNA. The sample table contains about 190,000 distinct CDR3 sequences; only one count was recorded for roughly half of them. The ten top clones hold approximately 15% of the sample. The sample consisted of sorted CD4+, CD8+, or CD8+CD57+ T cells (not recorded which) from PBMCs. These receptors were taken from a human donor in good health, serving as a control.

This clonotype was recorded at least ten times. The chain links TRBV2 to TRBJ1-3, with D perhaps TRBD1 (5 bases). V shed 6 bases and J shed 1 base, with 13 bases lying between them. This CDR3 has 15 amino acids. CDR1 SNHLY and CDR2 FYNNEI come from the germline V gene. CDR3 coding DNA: TGTGCCAGCAGCGCGAGACAGCGTTCTGGAAACACCATATATTTT. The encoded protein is CASSARQRSGNTIYF. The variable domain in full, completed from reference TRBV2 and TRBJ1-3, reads EPEVTQTPSHQVTQMGQEVILRCVPISNHLYFYWYRQILGQKVEFLVSFYNNEISEKSEIFDDQFSVERPDGSNFTLKIRSTKLEDSAMYFCASSARQRSGNTIYFGEGSWLTVV.

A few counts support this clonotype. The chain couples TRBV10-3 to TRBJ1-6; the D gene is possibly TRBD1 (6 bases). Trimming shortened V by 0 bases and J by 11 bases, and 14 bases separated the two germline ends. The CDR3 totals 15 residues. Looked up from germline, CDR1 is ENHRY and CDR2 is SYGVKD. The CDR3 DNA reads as TGTGCCATCAGTGAGTCAGCAGGGGCGAAAACACCCCTCCACTTT. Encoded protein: CAISESAGAKTPLHF.

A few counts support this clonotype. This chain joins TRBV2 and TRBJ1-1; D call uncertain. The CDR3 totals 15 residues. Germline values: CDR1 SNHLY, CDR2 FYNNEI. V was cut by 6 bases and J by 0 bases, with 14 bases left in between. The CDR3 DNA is TGTGCCAGCAGACCACCGGTCGGGGTGAACACTGAAGCTTTCTTT. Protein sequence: CASRPPVGVNTEAFF.

The CDR3 coding sequence is TGTGCCACCAGCAGGCCCACTTCCTACAATGAGCAGTTCTTC. It specifies CATSRPTSYNEQFF. The V and J genes are TRBV15 and TRBJ2-1; no definite D call. The V and J ends lost 3 bases and 1 base respectively, with 7 bases between them. This CDR3 comprises 14 residues. Germline assignment: CDR1 LNHNV and CDR2 YYDKDF (reference sequence).

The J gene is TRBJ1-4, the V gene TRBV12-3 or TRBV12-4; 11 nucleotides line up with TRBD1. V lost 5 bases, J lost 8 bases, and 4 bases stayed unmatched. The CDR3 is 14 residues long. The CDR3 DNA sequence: TGTGCCAGCAGTCCCCGGACAGGGGGCGAAAAACTGTTTTTT. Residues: CASSPRTGGEKLFF.

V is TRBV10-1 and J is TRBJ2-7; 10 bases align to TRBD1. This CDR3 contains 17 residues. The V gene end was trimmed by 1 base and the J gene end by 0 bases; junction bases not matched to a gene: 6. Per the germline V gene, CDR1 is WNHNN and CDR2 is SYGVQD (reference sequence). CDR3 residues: CASSECLGTGVSYEQYF. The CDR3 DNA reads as TGCGCCAGCAGTGAGTGCCTCGGGACAGGGGTCTCCTACGAGCAGTACTTC.

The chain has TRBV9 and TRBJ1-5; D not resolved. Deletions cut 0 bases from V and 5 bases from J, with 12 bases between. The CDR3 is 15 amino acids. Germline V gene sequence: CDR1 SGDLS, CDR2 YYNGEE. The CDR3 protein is CASSVGGEYDQPQHF. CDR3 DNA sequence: TGTGCCAGCAGCGTAGGCGGGGAGTACGATCAGCCCCAGCATTTT.

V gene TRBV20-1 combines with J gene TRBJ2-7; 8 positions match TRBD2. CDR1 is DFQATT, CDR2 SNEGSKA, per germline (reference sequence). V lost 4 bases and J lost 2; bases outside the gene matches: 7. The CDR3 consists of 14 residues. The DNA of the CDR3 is TGCAGTGCTATCGGGGGGGGGTTTACCTACGAGCAGTACTTC. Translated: CSAIGGGFTYEQYF.

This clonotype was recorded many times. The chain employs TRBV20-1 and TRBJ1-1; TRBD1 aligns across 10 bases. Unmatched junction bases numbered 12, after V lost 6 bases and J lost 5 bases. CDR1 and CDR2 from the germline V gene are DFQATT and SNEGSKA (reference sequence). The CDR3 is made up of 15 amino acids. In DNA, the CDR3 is TGCAGTGCAAGACAGGGGGCAGTAATAAGGACTGAAGCTTTCTTT. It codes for CSARQGAVIRTEAFF.

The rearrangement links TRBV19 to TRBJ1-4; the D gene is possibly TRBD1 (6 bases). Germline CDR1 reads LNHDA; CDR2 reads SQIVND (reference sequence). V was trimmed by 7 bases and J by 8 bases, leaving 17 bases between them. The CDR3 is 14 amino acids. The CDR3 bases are TGTGCCAGTACCCCGTCGGACAGTAGGGAAAAACTGTTTTTT. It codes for CASTPSDSREKLFF.

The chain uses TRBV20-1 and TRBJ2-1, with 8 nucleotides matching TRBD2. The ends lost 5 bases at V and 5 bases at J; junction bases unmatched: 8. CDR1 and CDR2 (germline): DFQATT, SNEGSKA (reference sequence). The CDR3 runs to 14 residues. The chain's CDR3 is CSARPGGNHNEQFF. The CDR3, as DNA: TGCAGTGCTCGCCCGGGGGGGAATCACAATGAGCAGTTCTTC.

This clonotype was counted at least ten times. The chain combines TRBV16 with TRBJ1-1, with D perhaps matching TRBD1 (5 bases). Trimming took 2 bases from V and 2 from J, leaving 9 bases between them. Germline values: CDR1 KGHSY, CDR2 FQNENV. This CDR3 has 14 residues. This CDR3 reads CASSQGALNTEAFF. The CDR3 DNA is TGTGCCAGCAGCCAAGGGGCCTTAAACACTGAAGCTTTCTTT.

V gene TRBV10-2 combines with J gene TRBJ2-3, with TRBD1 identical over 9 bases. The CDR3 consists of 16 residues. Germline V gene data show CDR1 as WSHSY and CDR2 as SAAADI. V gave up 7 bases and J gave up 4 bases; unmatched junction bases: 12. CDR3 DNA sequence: TGCGCCAGCAACGCCGGGACAGGGAAAGGCGCAGATACGCAGTATTTT. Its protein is CASNAGTGKGADTQYF.

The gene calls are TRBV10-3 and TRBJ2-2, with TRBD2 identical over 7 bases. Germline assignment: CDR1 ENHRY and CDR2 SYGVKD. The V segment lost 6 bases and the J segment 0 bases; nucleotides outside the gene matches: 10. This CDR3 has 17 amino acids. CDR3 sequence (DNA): TGTGCCATCAGCGCTGGGGGGGGGGGGGCGAACACCGGGGAGCTGTTTTTT. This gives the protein CAISAGGGGANTGELFF.